This T cell receptor (beta chain) was recovered during a study of PD-L1 blockade in urothelial cancer. About the study: Analyses were performed on blood at 3 weeks after treatment start (the second dose) and at 6 weeks. Among blood samples, the median T cell count was about 130,000.

Per the germline V gene, CDR1 is MRHNA and CDR2 is SNTAGT. Deletions cut 4 bases from V and 4 bases from J, with 15 bases between. The CDR3 length is 15 residues. Time point in this sample: pretreatment peripheral blood. Profiling relied on immunoSEQ multiplex PCR, and the TCRdb table lists in-frame clones only, not all of them. The sample consists of tens of thousands of clones, around 85% of them appearing once. Sequenced here: PBMCs, sampled around atezolizumab (anti-PD-L1) treatment. The V call is TRBV6-4, the J call TRBJ2-3; perhaps TRBD1 as D (6 bases). The sequence was collected from a man aged 55-75 years with urothelial cancer. CDR3 DNA sequence: TGTGCCAGCAGTGCCGAACAGGGTCTCGCAGATACGCAGTATTTT. Its translation: CASSAEQGLADTQYF.